One sample yielded the 30 T cell receptor beta chains listed below, sequenced in a study of blood T cell repertoires in COVID-19. The data were produced by immunoSEQ multiplex PCR, yet TCRdb's version contains in-frame clones alone and is incomplete. The table shows about 97,000 clones, with around 87% occurring only once. Material for sequencing was peripheral blood. The receptors here all came from a middle-aged man with active or convalescent COVID-19.

This clone was seen only a few times. The chain recombines TRBV7-9 with TRBJ1-1; D remains unclear. Per the germline V gene, CDR1 is SEHNR and CDR2 is FQNEAQ (reference sequence). V dropped 3 bases and J dropped 1 base, with 6 bases sitting between them. This CDR3 region has 13 residues. The CDR3 spells CASSFNGNTEAFF. The CDR3 region has the DNA TGTGCCAGCAGCTTTAACGGGAACACTGAAGCTTTCTTT.

The rearrangement uses TRBV5-4 and TRBJ1-1; perhaps TRBD1 as D (6 bases). Germline lookup yields CDR1 SGHNT and CDR2 YYREEE (reference sequence). CDR3 length: 15 residues. V was shortened by 4 bases and J by 3 bases, with 16 bases between the two germline ends. CDR3 sequence (DNA): TGTGCCAGCAGCACCGGCCGAGGGGGTTACACTGAAGCTTTCTTT. Amino acid sequence: CASSTGRGGYTEAFF.

This chain joins TRBV7-9 and TRBJ2-7, with TRBD2 matching 12 bases. The germline CDR1 and CDR2 sequences are SEHNR and FQNEAQ (reference sequence). With V trimmed by 5 bases and J by 2 bases, 4 bases remained unmatched. The CDR3 covers 15 residues. CDR3 loop: CASSPGLAGTYEQYF. CDR3 sequence (DNA): TGTGCCAGCAGCCCCGGACTAGCGGGGACCTACGAGCAGTACTTC.

The J gene is TRBJ1-1, the V gene TRBV9; 7 bases are shared with TRBD1. Germline loops: CDR1 SGDLS, CDR2 YYNGEE. The V and J ends lost 1 base and 1 base, in that order; junction bases with no gene match: 7. This CDR3 has 16 residues. The CDR3 reads CASSVSSGTANTEAFF. The CDR3 coding sequence is TGTGCCAGCAGCGTAAGTTCCGGGACAGCGAACACTGAAGCTTTCTTT.

The V call is TRBV9, the J call TRBJ2-2, with 7 bases aligning to TRBD1. The CDR3 runs 19 residues. The ends lost 4 bases at V and 4 bases at J; junction bases unmatched: 19. Germline V gene lookup returns CDR1 SGDLS and CDR2 YYNGEE. This CDR3 is CASSSRLFEGTAPTGELFF. The CDR3 coding sequence is TGTGCCAGCAGCTCACGTCTCTTCGAAGGGACAGCTCCCACCGGGGAGCTGTTTTTT. Using reference TRBV9 and TRBJ2-2 for the parts outside the CDR3, the full variable domain is DSGVTQTPKHLITATGQRVTLRCSPRSGDLSVYWYQQSLDQGLQFLIQYYNGEERAKGNILERFSAQQFPDLHSELNLSSLELGDSALYFCASSSRLFEGTAPTGELFFGEGSRLTVL.

V usage is TRBV28 and J usage is TRBJ2-5; unclear D gene. This CDR3 has 13 amino acids. V lost 5 bases to trimming and J lost 1 base, with 8 bases between them. Per the germline V gene, CDR1 is MDHEN and CDR2 is SYDVKM. In DNA form, the CDR3 reads TGTGCCAGCAGTCGGGTATCCCAAGAGACCCAGTACTTC. Its translation: CASSRVSQETQYF.

The V call is TRBV28, the J call TRBJ1-4; 8 nucleotides align to TRBD1. Germline V gives CDR1 MDHEN, CDR2 SYDVKM. CDR3 length: 15 amino acids. The J segment lost 0 bases and the V segment lost 8 bases, leaving 5 bases of the junction unmatched. The CDR3: CASGQGGATNEKLFF. CDR3 bases: TGTGCCAGCGGACAGGGAGGTGCAACTAATGAAAAACTGTTTTTT.

There are a few counts of this clone. As DNA, the CDR3 is TGTGCCAGCAGCCAAATAGGAAGTATAGGCAGGGGTCCTTTAGCTAACTATGGCTACACCTTC. Protein: CASSQIGSIGRGPLANYGYTF. The rearrangement joins TRBV3-1 (or the pseudogene TRBV3-2) to TRBJ1-2; TRBD1 might be the D (6 bases). The germline V gene has CDR1 LGHDT and CDR2 YNNKEL (reference sequence). The V and J ends lost 2 bases and 0 bases respectively, with 28 bases between them. The CDR3 spans 21 residues.

The chain employs TRBV5-1 and TRBJ2-3; tentatively, D is TRBD2 (6 bases). Trimming stripped 4 bases from V and 4 bases from J, with 16 bases between. Germline CDR1 SGHRS, CDR2 YFSETQ. The CDR3 sequence is 15 residues long. CDR3 protein: CASSTGDSVPDTQYF. The CDR3 bases are TGCGCCAGCAGCACGGGAGACAGCGTCCCAGATACGCAGTATTTT.

This chain uses TRBV24-1 with TRBJ1-5, with a possible D match to TRBD1 (5 bases). Germline V CDR1 and CDR2: KGHDR, SFDVKD. V was clipped by 3 bases and J by 9 bases, with 14 bases between them. This CDR3 region has 14 residues. DNA of the CDR3: TGTGCCACCAGTGATGGGGGGGTCCGGGGGCCCCAGCATTTT. It codes for CATSDGGVRGPQHF.

The rearrangement uses TRBV5-4 and TRBJ2-7; TRBD2 is a possible D gene (5 bases). Germline CDR1 reads SGHNT; CDR2 reads YYREEE (reference sequence). V was pared by 4 bases and J by 6 bases, with 17 bases between. This CDR3 spans 14 amino acids. CDR3 DNA: TGTGCCAGCAGCCCGGAGGTCGCGGATCTCGAGCAGTACTTC. Translating it yields CASSPEVADLEQYF. Based on the CDR3 plus reference TRBV5-4 and TRBJ2-7, the full variable domain is ETGVTQSPTHLIKTRGQQVTLRCSSQSGHNTVSWYQQALGQGPQFIFQYYREEENGRGNFPPRFSGLQFPNYSSELNVNALELDDSALYLCASSPEVADLEQYFGPGTRLTVT.

The V and J genes are TRBV6-5 and TRBJ1-6; 8 bases align to TRBD1. Germline V gives CDR1 MNHEY, CDR2 SVGAGI. Losses at the gene ends were 1 base for V and 9 bases for J; bases not matched to a gene: 5. This CDR3 comprises 15 residues. The chain's CDR3 is CASSYFGQGGSPLHF. The CDR3 DNA follows: TGTGCCAGCAGTTACTTTGGACAGGGTGGTTCACCCCTCCACTTT.

The chain links TRBV28 to TRBJ2-1; a weak D match, TRBD2 (5 bases). Trimming removed 2 bases from V and 0 bases from J, with 11 bases in between. Germline-derived CDR1 and CDR2 are MDHEN and SYDVKM. The CDR3 spans 16 residues. CDR3 in DNA: TGTGCCAGCAGTTTAAGGACGGGGAGCTCCTACAATGAGCAGTTCTTC. Encoded protein: CASSLRTGSSYNEQFF.

The chain carries TRBV28 and TRBJ1-6, with TRBD1 matching over 8 bases. Germline V gene lookup returns CDR1 MDHEN and CDR2 SYDVKM. The CDR3 extends over 14 amino acids. The trim removed 7 bases at V and 7 bases at J, leaving 6 bases unmatched. DNA for the CDR3: TGTGCCAGCACCCAGGGACAGGAGAATTCACCCCTCCACTTT. Protein sequence: CASTQGQENSPLHF.

The gene calls are TRBV11-3 and TRBJ2-7, with 12 positions matching TRBD2. Trimming at V came to 2 bases and at J to 10 bases, leaving 6 bases not matched to a gene. This CDR3 is built from 14 residues. CDR1 is SGHNT, CDR2 YENEEA, per germline. CDR3 DNA: TGTGCCAGCAGCTTACTAGCGGGGGGGCCCAAACAGTACTTC. Its protein product is CASSLLAGGPKQYF. Supplemented by reference TRBV11-3 and TRBJ2-7, the full variable domain reads EAGVVQSPRYKIIEKKQPVAFWCNPISGHNTLYWYLQNLGQGPELLIRYENEEAVDDSQLPKDRFSAERLKGVDSTLKIQPAELGDSAVYLCASSLLAGGPKQYFGPGTRLTVT.

The chain links TRBV5-5 to TRBJ1-5; 8 positions match TRBD1. V gave up 4 bases and J gave up 4 bases; unmatched junction bases: 7. Germline CDR1 reads SGHKS; CDR2 reads YYEKEE (reference sequence). The CDR3 length is 15 residues. CDR3 amino acids: CASSGGQGWNQPQHF. The CDR3 nucleotides are TGTGCCAGCAGCGGAGGACAGGGATGGAATCAGCCCCAGCATTTT.

This sequence joins TRBV3-1 (or the pseudogene TRBV3-2) and TRBJ1-1, with D possibly TRBD1 on 5 matching bases. V shed 2 bases and J shed 4 bases, with 14 bases lying between them. Germline CDR1 is LGHDT and CDR2 is YNNKEL (reference sequence). The CDR3 is 15 residues long. CDR3 in DNA: TGTGCCAGCAGCCAATCAAGGGGTGGTATCACTGAAGCTTTCTTT. This translates into CASSQSRGGITEAFF.

This clone was seen more than once but under ten times. The V gene is TRBV7-2, the J gene TRBJ1-5, with D perhaps matching TRBD1 (6 bases). Germline CDR1 and CDR2: SGHTA and FQGNSA. The V end was cut by 5 bases, the J end by 2 bases, with 22 bases between. The CDR3 totals 18 residues. The CDR3 sequence: CASSLRGPREAGNQPQHF. CDR3 nucleotide sequence: TGTGCCAGCAGCCTCAGGGGACCCCGGGAGGCTGGCAATCAGCCCCAGCATTTT. Together with reference TRBV7-2 and TRBJ1-5, the CDR3 gives the full variable domain: GAGVSQSPSNKVTEKGKDVELRCDPISGHTALYWYRQSLGQGLEFLIYFQGNSAPDKSGLPSDRFSAERTGGSVSTLTIQRTQQEDSAVYLCASSLRGPREAGNQPQHFGDGTRLSIL.

The V and J genes are TRBV20-1 and TRBJ1-6, with D unresolved. Germline V gene sequence: CDR1 DFQATT, CDR2 SNEGSKA (reference sequence). This CDR3 has 14 amino acids. Deletions cut 3 bases from V and 8 bases from J, with 14 bases between. CDR3 DNA: TGCAGTGCTAGTCTGGCGACTCCTTATTCACCCCTCCACTTT. This translates into CSASLATPYSPLHF.

The rearrangement links TRBV30 to TRBJ1-1, with D possibly matching TRBD1 (6 bases). This CDR3 comprises 12 residues. V lost 2 bases and J 7 bases, leaving 11 bases between the germline ends. Per the germline V gene, CDR1 is GTSNPN and CDR2 is SVGIG (reference sequence). The CDR3 region is CAWSPTGIEAFF. The CDR3 DNA reads as TGTGCCTGGAGTCCTACAGGGATTGAAGCTTTCTTT.

The J gene is TRBJ2-3, the V gene TRBV7-9; D remains unclear. Germline assignment: CDR1 SEHNR and CDR2 FQNEAQ (reference sequence). Trimming stripped 2 bases from V and 2 bases from J, with 8 bases between. CDR3 size: 14 residues. CDR3 in amino acids: CASSLNGPTDTQYF. DNA for the CDR3: TGTGCCAGCAGCTTAAATGGCCCCACAGATACGCAGTATTTT.

This clone was seen a few times. The chain joins TRBV7-2 to TRBJ2-7; TRBD1 agrees at 11 bases. The germline gives CDR1 SGHTA, CDR2 FQGNSA. Losses at the gene ends were 5 bases for V and 7 bases for J; bases not matched to a gene: 13. The CDR3 has 16 amino acids. This chain's CDR3 is CASSPTLGTGGREQYF. The CDR3, as DNA: TGTGCCAGCAGCCCAACCTTGGGGACAGGGGGTAGGGAGCAGTACTTC. Full variable domain (missing parts from reference TRBV7-2 and TRBJ2-7): GAGVSQSPSNKVTEKGKDVELRCDPISGHTALYWYRQSLGQGLEFLIYFQGNSAPDKSGLPSDRFSAERTGGSVSTLTIQRTQQEDSAVYLCASSPTLGTGGREQYFGPGTRLTVT.

The chain recombines TRBV6-5 with TRBJ2-5, with TRBD2 matching 7 bases. Per the germline V gene, CDR1 is MNHEY and CDR2 is SVGAGI. With 11 bases clipped from V and 5 bases from J, the junction kept 14 bases outside the gene matches. The CDR3 is 14 amino acids. CDR3 amino acids: CASSYGEGLETQYF. CDR3 coding DNA: TGTGCCTCCAGTTACGGGGAGGGTTTGGAGACCCAGTACTTC.

The chain links TRBV6-5 to TRBJ1-1; TRBD1 matches 8 bases. The CDR3 has 14 amino acids. J gave up 3 bases and V 2 bases, and 2 bases lay outside the gene matches. CDR1 MNHEY and CDR2 SVGAGI come from the germline V gene. The CDR3 DNA reads TGTGCCAGCAGTTACGCGGACAGGGACACTGAAGCTTTCTTT. Protein sequence: CASSYADRDTEAFF.

J is TRBJ1-5 and V is TRBV5-6, with D unclear. Trimming pared 1 base from V and 0 bases from J, leaving 8 bases between. The CDR3 covers 15 residues. Germline loops: CDR1 SGHDT, CDR2 YYEEEE. CDR3 coding DNA: TGTGCCAGCAGCTTGTCGCAGTTTAGCAATCAGCCCCAGCATTTT. Translated, it gives CASSLSQFSNQPQHF.

The V and J genes are TRBV6-1 and TRBJ2-3, with 14 bases matching TRBD2. The germline gives CDR1 MNHNS, CDR2 SASEGT. The length of the CDR3 is 15 residues. V was pared by 3 bases and J by 4 bases, with 0 bases of the junction left unmatched. The CDR3 loop reads CASSETSGGADTQYF. For the CDR3, the DNA is TGTGCCAGCAGTGAGACTAGCGGGGGGGCAGATACGCAGTATTTT.

This clone is a singleton in its sample. The chain employs TRBV5-1 and TRBJ2-3; 9 bases are a match to TRBD1. Trimming took 4 bases from V and 5 from J; bases not matched to a gene: 2. This CDR3 has 13 residues. Germline V gives CDR1 SGHRS, CDR2 YFSETQ. CDR3 sequence: CASSKGQGDTQYF. In DNA, the CDR3 is TGCGCCAGCAGCAAGGGACAGGGAGATACGCAGTATTTT.

The chain employs TRBV10-3 and TRBJ1-4, with 11 bases identical to TRBD1. J gave up 5 bases and V 3 bases, and 5 bases lay outside the gene matches. The CDR3 covers 16 residues. Germline CDR1 and CDR2: ENHRY and SYGVKD. Written as DNA, the CDR3 is TGTGCCATCAGTGATGGGACAGGGGGTCTCAATGAAAAACTGTTTTTT. Encoded protein: CAISDGTGGLNEKLFF.

This rearrangement joins TRBV23-1 to TRBJ2-3; 10 nucleotides align to TRBD2. TRBV23-1 is labeled an ORF, and its function is uncertain. This CDR3 is 15 amino acids long. J gave up 5 bases and V 3 bases, and 5 bases lay outside the gene matches. CDR3 sequence: CASSHGTSVGDTQYF. In DNA, the CDR3 is TGCGCCAGCAGTCACGGGACTAGCGTAGGAGATACGCAGTATTTT.

The chain couples TRBV2 to TRBJ1-1; TRBD1 matches 9 bases. This CDR3 is 13 amino acids long. With 4 bases clipped from V and 7 bases from J, the junction kept 4 bases outside the gene matches. Germline V gene lookup returns CDR1 SNHLY and CDR2 FYNNEI. CDR3: CASSVGTGREAFF. DNA of the CDR3: TGTGCCAGCAGTGTTGGGACAGGGCGTGAAGCTTTCTTT.